The rows below give T cell receptor beta chains drawn from one sample of a study of CD8+CD57+ T cells in acquired aplastic anemia. TCRdb passed the reads through MiXCR, listing each CDR3 protein once. The profile covers 150,000 to 200,000 distinct CDR3 sequences, with 45% to 55% appearing a single time and roughly 1.1% taken by the ten largest. Sequencing used sorted CD4+, CD8+, or CD8+CD57+ T cells (not recorded which) from PBMCs. Receptors were obtained from a human donor with aplastic anemia. Both conserved end residues are part of each CDR3. The D gene is left open where the match is weak. Some rows mark clone size as missing; the rest say once, few, many or name a class of expanded clone.

.,TRBV5-5,many,TRBJ1-1,TGTGCCAGCAGCTTGTTAGTGGACGTGGGGAACACTGAAGCTTTCTTT,CASSLLVDVGNTEAFF
.,TRBV7-9,many,TRBJ1-1,TGTGCCAGCAGCTTAGGCGGGCAGGTTGGAGCGAACACTGAAGCTTTCTTT,CASSLGGQVGANTEAFF
.,TRBV4-3,many,TRBJ2-1,TGCGCCAAACCCTATGGAAGCTCCTACAATGAGCAGTTCTTC,CAKPYGSSYNEQFF
.,TRBV9,.,TRBJ2-5,TGTGCCAGCAGCGTAGTGGGCCTTAGGGAGACCCAGTACTTC,CASSVVGLRETQYF
.,TRBV24-1,.,TRBJ1-5,TGTGCCACCAGTGATTTCTCGGGGCCCCAGCATTTT,CATSDFSGPQHF
.,TRBV2,many,TRBJ1-2,TGTGCCAGCAGTGAAATGGGCCCGGCTAACTATGGCTACACCTTC,CASSEMGPANYGYTF
.,TRBV10-3,.,TRBJ1-1,TGTGCCATCAGCAGGATCGCTGAAGCTTTCTTT,CAISRIAEAFF
.,TRBV19,many,TRBJ2-7,TGTGCCAGTAGTATAGGTGGGACACCACCCTACGAGCAGTACTTC,CASSIGGTPPYEQYF
TRBD2,TRBV18,few,TRBJ2-7,TGTGCCAGCTCACCGGGACTAGCGGGGGGGATGTACGAGCAGTACTTC,CASSPGLAGGMYEQYF
TRBD2,TRBV20-1,.,TRBJ2-3,TGCAGTGCTAGTCCCAGAAGAACTAGCGGTTGGGGTACAGATACGCAGTATTTT,CSASPRRTSGWGTDTQYF
TRBD1,TRBV12-3/TRBV12-4,many,TRBJ1-3,TGTGCCAGCAGTGAAGCTGACAGGGGGAACACCATATATTTT,CASSEADRGNTIYF
TRBD1,TRBV11-1,.,TRBJ2-5,TGTGCCAGCAGCTTAGCGCGTGGACAGGGGGAAGAGGAGACCCAGTACTTC,CASSLARGQGEEETQYF
TRBD1,TRBV2,many,TRBJ2-7,TGTGCCAGCAGACAAGGGGACAGTACCTACGAGCAGTACTTC,CASRQGDSTYEQYF
.,TRBV5-4,.,TRBJ1-1,TGTGCCAGCAGCTTGGGTGGAGGATTTAGGGGGGACGAGAGGACTGAAGCTTTCTTT,CASSLGGGFRGDERTEAFF
.,TRBV5-1,.,TRBJ2-7,TGCGCCAGCAGCTCGGGGACGTACTACGAGCAGTACTTC,CASSSGTYYEQYF
TRBD1,TRBV7-6,.,TRBJ1-6,TGTGCCAGCAGCTCTATACCGGGACAGGCTAATTCACCCCTCCACTTT,CASSSIPGQANSPLHF
TRBD1,TRBV20-1,many,TRBJ2-1,TGCAGTGCTAGCGGGACTTCCGGGACAGGGAGCTCCTACAATGAGCAGTTCTTC,CSASGTSGTGSSYNEQFF
.,TRBV10-3,.,TRBJ1-1,TGTGCCATCAGTGAGTCGACCAGGCCGGAAGCTTTCTTT,CAISESTRPEAFF
TRBD1,TRBV27,many,TRBJ1-6,TGTGCCAGCAGCCCAGGGGGGGGTAGTTCACCCCTCCACTTT,CASSPGGGSSPLHF
.,TRBV9,many,TRBJ1-1,TGTGCCAGCAGCTTGGGATTCACTGGCGGTGAAGCTTTCTTT,CASSLGFTGGEAFF
.,TRBV3-1,.,TRBJ1-1,TGTGCCAGCAGCCAAGATGGTGCACGGGGCCTCATGAACACTGAAGCTTTCTTT,CASSQDGARGLMNTEAFF
TRBD1,TRBV15,.,TRBJ2-1,TGTGCCACCAGCAGAGAGGGGACAGGGGCCTACAATGAGCAGTTCTTC,CATSREGTGAYNEQFF
TRBD2,TRBV12-3/TRBV12-4,many,TRBJ2-1,TGTGCCAGCAGTTTAGGGACTAGCGACTACAATGAGCAGTTCTTC,CASSLGTSDYNEQFF
.,TRBV29-1,many,TRBJ1-2,TGCAGCGTTGGGACCCCCTGGGGTGGCTACACCTTC,CSVGTPWGGYTF
.,TRBV6-1,few,TRBJ2-3,TGTGCCACCGGGGGTCCATCCACAGATACGCAGTATTTT,CATGGPSTDTQYF
.,TRBV3-1,.,TRBJ2-1,TGTGCCAGCTCACCAAGAAGGGAAGACAATGAGCAGTTCTTC,CASSPRREDNEQFF
.,TRBV7-8,many,TRBJ1-3,TGTGCCAGCAGCCCCAGAGGTGGAAACACCATATATTTT,CASSPRGGNTIYF
.,TRBV20-1,many,TRBJ1-3,TGCAGTGCCCCTACACCCTCTGGAAACACCATATATTTT,CSAPTPSGNTIYF
.,TRBV7-6,many,TRBJ1-2,TGTGCCAGCAGCCCGGGACAACAAGGTGGCTACACCTTC,CASSPGQQGGYTF
TRBD1,TRBV10-3,few,TRBJ1-1,TGTGCCATCATGATGCGACAGGGCGGTGAAGCTTTCTTT,CAIMMRQGGEAFF
TRBD2,TRBV4-2,.,TRBJ2-3,TGTGCCAGCAGCCTCTCCCTTAGGGCTAGCGGGGGGATCACAGATACGCAGTATTTT,CASSLSLRASGGITDTQYF
TRBD2,TRBV20-1,many,TRBJ2-1,TGCAGTGCTAGCGCAGGACTAGCGGGGAACAATGAGCAGTTCTTC,CSASAGLAGNNEQFF
TRBD2,TRBV20-1,many,TRBJ2-3,TGCAGTGCTAGATTGACTAGCGGGGGGCTGGGTCAGTATTTT,CSARLTSGGLGQYF
TRBD1,TRBV20-1,.,TRBJ1-2,TGCAGTGCTCCCGGGACAGGGGGCTATGGCTACACCTTC,CSAPGTGGYGYTF
TRBD2,TRBV10-2,.,TRBJ2-1,TGCGCCAGCAGTGCCTCCGGGGAGCTAGCGGGGGTTGATGAGCAGTTCTTC,CASSASGELAGVDEQFF
.,TRBV19,many,TRBJ1-6,TGTGCCAGTAGCGGCAGGGGTGGATTACCCCTCCACTTT,CASSGRGGLPLHF
TRBD2,TRBV12-3/TRBV12-4,many,TRBJ2-3,TGTGCCAGCAGTCGACTAGCGGGGGGACTCCGGGGCACAGATACGCAGTATTTT,CASSRLAGGLRGTDTQYF
.,TRBV15,.,TRBJ1-6,TGTGCCACCAGCAGAGACAGTAATTCACCCCTCCACTTT,CATSRDSNSPLHF
.,TRBV18,once,TRBJ2-7,TGTGCCAGCTCAGAGACAGGTGGAACCTACGAGCAGTACTTC,CASSETGGTYEQYF
.,TRBV5-1,many,TRBJ1-6,TGCGCCAGCAGCTCGGACCTTAAAAATTCACCCCTCCACTTT,CASSSDLKNSPLHF
TRBD1,TRBV15,.,TRBJ1-1,TGTGCCACCAGCAGAGATGAGGGGGCCGGAAACACTGAAGCTTTCTTT,CATSRDEGAGNTEAFF
.,TRBV29-1,.,TRBJ1-2,TGCAGCGTTGACCGACAGGCCCACGGCTACACCTTC,CSVDRQAHGYTF
.,TRBV10-3,.,TRBJ1-1,TGTGCCAGCAGGGCCGTGAACACTGAAGCTTTCTTT,CASRAVNTEAFF
.,TRBV29-1,.,TRBJ2-7,TGCAGCGCCGAAGGGACCCTCTCCTACGAGCAGTACTTC,CSAEGTLSYEQYF
TRBD2,TRBV29-1,many,TRBJ2-3,TGCAGCGTGCGCGTGTCGACGGGGGGATCGCAGTATTTT,CSVRVSTGGSQYF
TRBD2,TRBV5-4,few,TRBJ2-5,TGTGCCAGCAGCTTGGCCGGGACTAGCGGGGGGCCCCAAGAGACCCAGTACTTC,CASSLAGTSGGPQETQYF
.,TRBV7-6,.,TRBJ1-1,TGTGCCAGCAGCTCACAGGAGAACACTGAAGCTTTCTTT,CASSSQENTEAFF
TRBD2,TRBV2,few,TRBJ2-5,TGTGCCAGCAGTGAGCCCCTAGCGGGGGGGGAGACCCAGTACTTC,CASSEPLAGGETQYF
.,TRBV7-7,.,TRBJ2-1,TGTGCCAGCAGTTACGGCCTCACAGGCTCCTACAATGAGCAGTTCTTC,CASSYGLTGSYNEQFF
.,TRBV11-2,many,TRBJ2-5,TGTGCCAGCAGCTTAGGGGCAGGGGTACAGACCCAGTACTTC,CASSLGAGVQTQYF
.,TRBV6-1,many,TRBJ1-2,TGTGCCAGCAGCCCAGACAGACTCAGGGATATAGCCTTC,CASSPDRLRDIAF
TRBD2,TRBV2,once,TRBJ2-1,TGTGCCAGCAGTGAAGGCGGGGGGGCTTACAATGAGCAGTTCTTC,CASSEGGGAYNEQFF